A selection of T cell receptor beta chains follows, all from one sample in a study of graft-versus-host responses after intestinal transplantation. The protocol was immunoSEQ multiplex PCR, while the TCRdb copy is restricted to in-frame clones and leaves out a portion. The table records over 100,000 clones, 90% to 95% of them present only once. What these receptors recognize is not known. Sequencing was performed on unstimulated CD8+ T cells sorted from spleen or lymph node cells, taken before intestinal transplant. These receptors were taken from a human donor who received an intestinal transplant. CDR3s include the opening cysteine and the closing phenylalanine or tryptophan. Fields, in order: J gene, D gene, V gene, CDR3 protein. A D gene is named only where the DNA matches it firmly.

j_call: TRBJ1-5; d_call: -; v_call: TRBV4-1; cdr3_aa: CASSQVPDQPQHF
j_call: TRBJ2-7; d_call: -; v_call: TRBV14; cdr3_aa: CASSLGPGISFYEQYF
j_call: TRBJ2-7; d_call: -; v_call: TRBV2; cdr3_aa: CASSGALIAYEQYF
j_call: TRBJ2-1; d_call: -; v_call: TRBV28; cdr3_aa: CASSLRADQSEQFF
j_call: TRBJ1-3; d_call: -; v_call: TRBV9; cdr3_aa: CASSEGDSSGNTIYF
j_call: TRBJ2-1; d_call: -; v_call: TRBV7-2; cdr3_aa: CASSKSIEQFF
j_call: TRBJ2-7; d_call: TRBD1; v_call: TRBV5-8; cdr3_aa: CASSLGQGVTLYEQYF
j_call: TRBJ2-1; d_call: -; v_call: TRBV19; cdr3_aa: CASSISTNKQFF
j_call: TRBJ2-3; d_call: -; v_call: TRBV7-9; cdr3_aa: CASSPRDTQYF
j_call: TRBJ2-7; d_call: -; v_call: TRBV4-1; cdr3_aa: CASSPRPAYEQYF
j_call: TRBJ2-7; d_call: -; v_call: TRBV19; cdr3_aa: CASSWGGQGRYEQYF
j_call: TRBJ2-7; d_call: -; v_call: TRBV6-6; cdr3_aa: CASRKGYEQYF
j_call: TRBJ1-2; d_call: -; v_call: TRBV29-1; cdr3_aa: CSASYLTGYSTF
j_call: TRBJ2-2; d_call: -; v_call: TRBV27; cdr3_aa: CASSFRGLLNTGELFF
j_call: TRBJ2-7; d_call: -; v_call: TRBV27; cdr3_aa: CASRPGPYEQYF
j_call: TRBJ1-2; d_call: TRBD1; v_call: TRBV29-1; cdr3_aa: CSVDQGQEGYTF
j_call: TRBJ1-3; d_call: -; v_call: TRBV2; cdr3_aa: CASSDLGQGGNTIYF
j_call: TRBJ1-3; d_call: TRBD1; v_call: TRBV19; cdr3_aa: CASSTTGGRLYF
j_call: TRBJ2-1; d_call: -; v_call: TRBV6-5; cdr3_aa: CASSQSKGLGQFF
j_call: TRBJ1-1; d_call: -; v_call: TRBV9; cdr3_aa: CASSVGGSHRTEAFF
j_call: TRBJ1-1; d_call: TRBD1; v_call: TRBV28; cdr3_aa: CASSLTGANTEAFF
j_call: TRBJ2-5; d_call: -; v_call: TRBV28; cdr3_aa: CASSPRLDETQYF
j_call: TRBJ2-1; d_call: -; v_call: TRBV28; cdr3_aa: CASSLSRGAEQFF
j_call: TRBJ1-1; d_call: -; v_call: TRBV11-3; cdr3_aa: CASSPPSGLNTEAFF
j_call: TRBJ2-5; d_call: -; v_call: TRBV7-9; cdr3_aa: CASRWAREETQYF
j_call: TRBJ2-3; d_call: -; v_call: TRBV4-1; cdr3_aa: CASSQDRVTIDYPVVTDTQYF
j_call: TRBJ1-5; d_call: TRBD1; v_call: TRBV27; cdr3_aa: CASSLGPTGDRQPQHF
j_call: TRBJ1-2; d_call: -; v_call: TRBV19; cdr3_aa: CASSISGRGCGYTF
j_call: TRBJ1-1; d_call: TRBD1; v_call: TRBV4-1; cdr3_aa: CASSQHDRVSEAFF
j_call: TRBJ2-7; d_call: -; v_call: TRBV15; cdr3_aa: CATSRESSLAYEQYF
j_call: TRBJ2-7; d_call: -; v_call: TRBV6-5; cdr3_aa: CASSYGNSYEQYF
j_call: TRBJ2-1; d_call: TRBD2; v_call: TRBV7-9; cdr3_aa: CATLPGSGEFF
j_call: TRBJ2-3; d_call: TRBD2; v_call: TRBV28; cdr3_aa: CASSFRGGADTQYF